Below, one T cell receptor beta chain is given with its context. The data derive from a study of T cells in localized non-small cell lung cancer. Clones were sequenced by immunoSEQ multiplex PCR, and TCRdb holds only the in-frame ones, with some missing. The sample records 100,000 to 150,000 clones, roughly nine tenths being singletons. Trimming removed 5 bases from V and 5 bases from J, with 16 bases in between. Germline V gives CDR1 MNHNY, CDR2 SVGAGI (reference sequence). The CDR3 consists of 15 residues. This sequence joins TRBV6-6 and TRBJ1-5; the D is unclear. Sequences were derived from peripheral blood, sampled before any cancer treatment. The sequence was collected from a female donor over 55 with stage I lung adenocarcinoma. The CDR3 DNA follows: TGTGCCAGCAGTCATCTAGGACGGGAAGATCAGCCCCAGCATTTT. Its translation is CASSHLGREDQPQHF.